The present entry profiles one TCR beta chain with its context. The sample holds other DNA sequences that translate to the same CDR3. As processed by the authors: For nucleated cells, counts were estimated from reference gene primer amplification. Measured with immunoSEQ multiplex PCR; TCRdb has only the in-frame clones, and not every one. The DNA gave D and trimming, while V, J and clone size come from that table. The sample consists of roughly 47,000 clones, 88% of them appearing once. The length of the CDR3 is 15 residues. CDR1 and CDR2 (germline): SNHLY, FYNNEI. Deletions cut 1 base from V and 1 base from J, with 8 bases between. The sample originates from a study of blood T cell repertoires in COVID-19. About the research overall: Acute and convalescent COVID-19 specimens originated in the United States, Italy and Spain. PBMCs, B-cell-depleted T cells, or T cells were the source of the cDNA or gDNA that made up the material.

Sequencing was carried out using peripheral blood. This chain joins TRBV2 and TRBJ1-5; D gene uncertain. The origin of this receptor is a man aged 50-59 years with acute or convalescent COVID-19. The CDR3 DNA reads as TGTGCCAGCAGTGAAGGAGGGCTCAGCAATCAGCCCCAGCATTTT. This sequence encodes CASSEGGLSNQPQHF.